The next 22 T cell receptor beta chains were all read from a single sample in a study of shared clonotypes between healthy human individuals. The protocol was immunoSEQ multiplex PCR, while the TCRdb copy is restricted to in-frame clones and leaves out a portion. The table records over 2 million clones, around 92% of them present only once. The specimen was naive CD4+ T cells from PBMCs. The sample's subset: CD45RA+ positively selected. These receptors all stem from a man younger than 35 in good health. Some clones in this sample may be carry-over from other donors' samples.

Written as DNA, the CDR3 is TGTGCCAGTGGTGGTGTGGGAGTGGGGAATGAAAAACTGTTTTTT. Encoded protein: CASGGVGVGNEKLFF. J is TRBJ1-4 and V is TRBV27; no reliable D call. CDR1 and CDR2 (germline): MNHEY, SMNVEV (reference sequence). Deletions cut 9 bases from V and 5 bases from J, with 19 bases between. The CDR3 spans 15 residues.

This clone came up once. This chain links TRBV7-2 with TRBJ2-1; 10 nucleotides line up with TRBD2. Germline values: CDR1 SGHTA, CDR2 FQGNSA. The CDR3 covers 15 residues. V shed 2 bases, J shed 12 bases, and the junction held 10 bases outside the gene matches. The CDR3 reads CASSLRRLAGTRQFF. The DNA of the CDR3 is TGTGCCAGCAGCTTAAGGAGACTAGCGGGCACCCGGCAGTTCTTC.

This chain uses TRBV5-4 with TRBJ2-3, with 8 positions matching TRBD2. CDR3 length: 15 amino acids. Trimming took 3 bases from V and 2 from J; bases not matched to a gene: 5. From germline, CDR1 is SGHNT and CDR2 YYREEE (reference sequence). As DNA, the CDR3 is TGTGCCAGCAGCTCGGGAGGGACATACACAGATACGCAGTATTTT. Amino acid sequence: CASSSGGTYTDTQYF.

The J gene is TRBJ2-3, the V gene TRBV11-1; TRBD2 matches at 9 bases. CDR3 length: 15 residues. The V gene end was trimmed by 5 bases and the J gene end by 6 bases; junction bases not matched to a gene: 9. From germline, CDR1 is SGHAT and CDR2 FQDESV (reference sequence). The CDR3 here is CASSPAGLATDTQYF. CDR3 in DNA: TGTGCCAGCAGCCCTGCGGGACTAGCAACCGATACGCAGTATTTT.

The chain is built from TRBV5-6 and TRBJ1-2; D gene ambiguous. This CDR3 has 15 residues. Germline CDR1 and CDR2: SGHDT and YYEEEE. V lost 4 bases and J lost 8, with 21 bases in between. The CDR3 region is CASSRRYIRTTGYTF. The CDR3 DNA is TGTGCCAGCAGCCGGCGTTACATACGGACGACCGGCTACACCTTC.

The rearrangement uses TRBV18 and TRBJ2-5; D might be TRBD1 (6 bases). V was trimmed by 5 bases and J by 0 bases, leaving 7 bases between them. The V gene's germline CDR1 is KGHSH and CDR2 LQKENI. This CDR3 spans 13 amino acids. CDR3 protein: CASSGTNQETQYF. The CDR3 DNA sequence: TGTGCCAGCTCAGGGACAAACCAAGAGACCCAGTACTTC.

CDR3 residues: CASSARGYGYTF. Written as DNA, the CDR3 is TGTGCCAGCAGTGCGAGGGGCTATGGCTACACCTTC. The chain carries TRBV28 and TRBJ1-2; TRBD1 is a possible D gene (5 bases). The V gene lost 5 bases and the J gene lost 4 bases, with 8 bases spanning the gap. Germline assignment: CDR1 MDHEN and CDR2 SYDVKM. The CDR3 is made up of 12 amino acids.

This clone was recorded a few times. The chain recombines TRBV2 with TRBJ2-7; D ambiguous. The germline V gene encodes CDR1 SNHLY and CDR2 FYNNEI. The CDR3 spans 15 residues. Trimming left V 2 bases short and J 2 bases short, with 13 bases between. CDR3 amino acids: CASSEIDGRAYEQYF. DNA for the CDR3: TGTGCCAGCAGTGAAATAGACGGACGCGCCTACGAGCAGTACTTC.

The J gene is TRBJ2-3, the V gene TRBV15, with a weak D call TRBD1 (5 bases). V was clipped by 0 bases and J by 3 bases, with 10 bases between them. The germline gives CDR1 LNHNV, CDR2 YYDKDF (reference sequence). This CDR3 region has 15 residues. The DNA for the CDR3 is TGTGCCACCAGCAGAGATAAGGCAGGGACAGATACGCAGTATTTT. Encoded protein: CATSRDKAGTDTQYF.

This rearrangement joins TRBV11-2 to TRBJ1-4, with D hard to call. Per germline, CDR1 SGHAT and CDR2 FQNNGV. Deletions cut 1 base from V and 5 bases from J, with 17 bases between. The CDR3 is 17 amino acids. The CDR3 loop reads CASSLGRRRSYNEKLFF. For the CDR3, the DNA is TGTGCCAGCAGCTTAGGTAGGCGGCGATCGTACAATGAAAAACTGTTTTTT.

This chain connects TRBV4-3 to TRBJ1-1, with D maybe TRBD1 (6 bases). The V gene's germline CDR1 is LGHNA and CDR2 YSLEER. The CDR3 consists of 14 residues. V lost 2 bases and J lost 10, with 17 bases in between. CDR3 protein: CASSQSRQAQGAFF. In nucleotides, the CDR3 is TGCGCCAGCAGCCAAAGCCGACAGGCCCAAGGAGCTTTCTTT.

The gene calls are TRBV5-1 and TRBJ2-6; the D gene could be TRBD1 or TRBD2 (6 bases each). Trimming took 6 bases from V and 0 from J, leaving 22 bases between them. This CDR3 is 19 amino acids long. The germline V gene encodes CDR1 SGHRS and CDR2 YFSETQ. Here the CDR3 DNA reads TGCGCCAGCAAAACATTGGGGGCGGGAAATCGCTCTGGGGCCAACGTCCTGACTTTC. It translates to CASKTLGAGNRSGANVLTF.

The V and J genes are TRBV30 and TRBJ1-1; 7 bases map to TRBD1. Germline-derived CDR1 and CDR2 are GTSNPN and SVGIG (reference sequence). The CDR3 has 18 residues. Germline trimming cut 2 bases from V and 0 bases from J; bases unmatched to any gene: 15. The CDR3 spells CAWSLRPDRTLMNTEAFF. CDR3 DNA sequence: TGTGCCTGGAGTTTACGTCCGGACAGGACACTCATGAACACTGAAGCTTTCTTT.

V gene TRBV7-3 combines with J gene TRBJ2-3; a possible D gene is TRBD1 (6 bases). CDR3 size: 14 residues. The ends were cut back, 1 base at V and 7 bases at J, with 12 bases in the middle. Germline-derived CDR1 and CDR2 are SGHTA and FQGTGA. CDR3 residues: CASSLNRATNTQYF. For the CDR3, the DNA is TGTGCCAGCAGCTTAAACAGGGCTACAAATACGCAGTATTTT.

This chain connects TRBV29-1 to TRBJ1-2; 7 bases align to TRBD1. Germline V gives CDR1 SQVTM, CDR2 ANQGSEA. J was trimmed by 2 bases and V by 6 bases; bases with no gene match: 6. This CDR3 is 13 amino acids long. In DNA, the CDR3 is TGCAGCGTAGCAGGGGGACCAAACTATGGCTACACCTTC. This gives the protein CSVAGGPNYGYTF.

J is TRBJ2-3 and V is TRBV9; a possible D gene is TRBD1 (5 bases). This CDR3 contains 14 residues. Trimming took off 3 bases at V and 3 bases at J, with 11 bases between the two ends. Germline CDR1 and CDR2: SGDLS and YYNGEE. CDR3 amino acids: CASSAQVRTDTQYF. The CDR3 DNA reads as TGTGCCAGCAGCGCACAGGTGCGGACAGATACGCAGTATTTT.

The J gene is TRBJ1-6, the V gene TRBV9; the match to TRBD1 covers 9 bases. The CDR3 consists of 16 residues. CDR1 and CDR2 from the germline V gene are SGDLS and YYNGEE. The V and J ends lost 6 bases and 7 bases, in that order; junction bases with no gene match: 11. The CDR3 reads CASTTRPTGGNSPLHF. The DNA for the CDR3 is TGTGCCAGCACGACCCGACCTACAGGGGGCAATTCACCCCTCCACTTT.

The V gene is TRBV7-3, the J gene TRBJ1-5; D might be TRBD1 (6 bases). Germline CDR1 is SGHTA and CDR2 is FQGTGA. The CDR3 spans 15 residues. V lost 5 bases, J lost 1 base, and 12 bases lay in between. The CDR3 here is CASSLLGHSNQPQHF. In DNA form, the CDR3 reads TGTGCCAGCAGCCTATTGGGACACAGCAATCAGCCCCAGCATTTT.

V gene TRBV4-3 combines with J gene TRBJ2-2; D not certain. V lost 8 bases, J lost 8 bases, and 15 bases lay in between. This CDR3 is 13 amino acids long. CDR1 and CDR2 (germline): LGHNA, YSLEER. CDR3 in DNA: TGCGCCAGCTCCCTGATGGGCGAGGGGGAGCTGTTTTTT. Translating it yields CASSLMGEGELFF.

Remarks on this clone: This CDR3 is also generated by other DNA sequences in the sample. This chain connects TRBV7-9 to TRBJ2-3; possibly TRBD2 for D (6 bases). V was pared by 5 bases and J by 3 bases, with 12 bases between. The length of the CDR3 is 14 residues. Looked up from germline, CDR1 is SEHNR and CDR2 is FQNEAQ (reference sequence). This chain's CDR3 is CASSLRGGTDTQYF. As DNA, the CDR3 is TGTGCCAGCAGCCTTCGTGGGGGGACAGATACGCAGTATTTT.

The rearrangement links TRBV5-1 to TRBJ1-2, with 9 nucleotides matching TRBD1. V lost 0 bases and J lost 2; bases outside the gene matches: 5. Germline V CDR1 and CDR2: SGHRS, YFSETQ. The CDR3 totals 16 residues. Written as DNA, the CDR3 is TGCGCCAGCAGCTTGGATTGGACAGGGGCCAACTATGGCTACACCTTC. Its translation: CASSLDWTGANYGYTF.

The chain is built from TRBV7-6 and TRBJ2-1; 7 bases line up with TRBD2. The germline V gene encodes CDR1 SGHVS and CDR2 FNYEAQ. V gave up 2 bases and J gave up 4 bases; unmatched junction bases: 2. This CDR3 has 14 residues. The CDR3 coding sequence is TGTGCCAGCAGCTTAACTAGCGTGTACAATGAGCAGTTCTTC. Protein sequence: CASSLTSVYNEQFF.